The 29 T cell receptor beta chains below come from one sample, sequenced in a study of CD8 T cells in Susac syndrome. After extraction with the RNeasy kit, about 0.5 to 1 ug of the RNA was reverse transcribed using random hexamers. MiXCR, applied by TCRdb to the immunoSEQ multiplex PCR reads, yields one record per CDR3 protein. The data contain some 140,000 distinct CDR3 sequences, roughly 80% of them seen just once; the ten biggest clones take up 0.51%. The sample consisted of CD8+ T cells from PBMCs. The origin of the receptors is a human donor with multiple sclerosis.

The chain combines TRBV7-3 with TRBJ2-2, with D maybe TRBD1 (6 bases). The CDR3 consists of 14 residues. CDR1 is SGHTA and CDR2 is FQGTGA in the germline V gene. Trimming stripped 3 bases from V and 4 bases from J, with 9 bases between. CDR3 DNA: TGTGCCAGCAGCTTTACAGGGCCCACCGGGGAGCTGTTTTTT. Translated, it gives CASSFTGPTGELFF.

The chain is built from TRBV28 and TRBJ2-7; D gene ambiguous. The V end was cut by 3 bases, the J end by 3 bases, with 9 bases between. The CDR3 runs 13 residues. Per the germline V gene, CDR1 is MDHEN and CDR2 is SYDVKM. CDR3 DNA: TGTGCCAGCAGTTTTGGTACGGGCTACGAGCAGTACTTC. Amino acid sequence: CASSFGTGYEQYF.

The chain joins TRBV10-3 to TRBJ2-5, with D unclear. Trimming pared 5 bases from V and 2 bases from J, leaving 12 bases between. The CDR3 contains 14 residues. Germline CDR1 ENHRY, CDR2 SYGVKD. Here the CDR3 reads CAISPDGWQETQYF. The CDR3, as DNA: TGTGCCATCAGTCCAGATGGTTGGCAAGAGACCCAGTACTTC.

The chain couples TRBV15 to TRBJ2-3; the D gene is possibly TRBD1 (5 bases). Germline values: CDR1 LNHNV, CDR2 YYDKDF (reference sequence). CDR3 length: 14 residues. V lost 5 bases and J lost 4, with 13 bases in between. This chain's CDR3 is CATSGLGLADTQYF. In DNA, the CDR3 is TGTGCCACCAGCGGTTTGGGGCTCGCAGATACGCAGTATTTT.

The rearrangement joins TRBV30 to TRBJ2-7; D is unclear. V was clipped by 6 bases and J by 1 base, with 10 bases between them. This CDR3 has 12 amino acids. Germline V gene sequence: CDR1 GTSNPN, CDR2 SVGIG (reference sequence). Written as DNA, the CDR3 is TGTGCCTGCCTGATAACTTCCTACGAGCAGTACTTC. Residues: CACLITSYEQYF.

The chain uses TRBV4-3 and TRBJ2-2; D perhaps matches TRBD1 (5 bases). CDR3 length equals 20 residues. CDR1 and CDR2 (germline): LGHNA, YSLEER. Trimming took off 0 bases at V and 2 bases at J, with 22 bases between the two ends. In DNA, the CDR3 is TGCGCCAGCAGCCAAGATGGGTTTTTACGCGACAGACCCAACACCGGGGAGCTGTTTTTT. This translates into CASSQDGFLRDRPNTGELFF.

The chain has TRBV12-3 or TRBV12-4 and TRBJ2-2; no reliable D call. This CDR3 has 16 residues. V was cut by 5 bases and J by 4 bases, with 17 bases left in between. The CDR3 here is CASSGNSPESTGELFF. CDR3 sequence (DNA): TGTGCCAGCAGTGGGAACAGTCCTGAATCCACCGGGGAGCTGTTTTTT.

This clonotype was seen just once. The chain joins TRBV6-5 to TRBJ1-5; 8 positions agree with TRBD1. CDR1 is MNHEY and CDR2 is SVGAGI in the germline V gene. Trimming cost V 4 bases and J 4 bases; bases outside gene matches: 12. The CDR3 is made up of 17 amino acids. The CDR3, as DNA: TGTGCCAGCAGTTCACCGACAGGGGCGGGATTGAATCAGCCCCAGCATTTT. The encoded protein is CASSSPTGAGLNQPQHF.

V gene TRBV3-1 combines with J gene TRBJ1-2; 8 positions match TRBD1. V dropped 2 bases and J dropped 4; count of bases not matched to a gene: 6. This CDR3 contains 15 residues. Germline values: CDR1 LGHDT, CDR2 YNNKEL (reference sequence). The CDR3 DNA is TGTGCCAGCAGCCAAACAGGACAGGGAATCTATGGCTACACCTTC. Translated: CASSQTGQGIYGYTF.

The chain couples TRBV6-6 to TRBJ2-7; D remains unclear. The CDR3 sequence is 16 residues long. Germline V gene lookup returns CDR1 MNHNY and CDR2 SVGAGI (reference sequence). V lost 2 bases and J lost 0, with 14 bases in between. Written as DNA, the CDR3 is TGTGCCAGCAGTTACAAGTATGACGGTTTCTCCTACGAGCAGTACGTC. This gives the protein CASSYKYDGFSYEQYV.

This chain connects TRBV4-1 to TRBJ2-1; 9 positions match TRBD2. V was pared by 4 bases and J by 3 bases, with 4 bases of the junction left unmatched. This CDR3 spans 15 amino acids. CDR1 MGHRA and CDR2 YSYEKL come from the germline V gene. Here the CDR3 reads CASSPIAGDYNEQFF. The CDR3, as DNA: TGCGCCAGCAGCCCTATAGCGGGAGACTACAATGAGCAGTTCTTC.

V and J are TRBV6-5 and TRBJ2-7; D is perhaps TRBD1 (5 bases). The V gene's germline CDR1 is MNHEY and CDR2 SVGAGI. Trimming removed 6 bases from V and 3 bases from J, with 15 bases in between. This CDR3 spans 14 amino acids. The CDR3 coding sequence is TGTGCCAGCAGCCAGACAGTCGATTTCTACGAGCAGTACTTC. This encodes CASSQTVDFYEQYF.

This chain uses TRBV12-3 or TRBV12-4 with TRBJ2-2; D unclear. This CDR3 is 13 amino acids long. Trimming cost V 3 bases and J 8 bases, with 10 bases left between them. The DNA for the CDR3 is TGTGCCAGCAGTTTTCGGGTTTTTGGGGAGCTGTTTTTT. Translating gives CASSFRVFGELFF.

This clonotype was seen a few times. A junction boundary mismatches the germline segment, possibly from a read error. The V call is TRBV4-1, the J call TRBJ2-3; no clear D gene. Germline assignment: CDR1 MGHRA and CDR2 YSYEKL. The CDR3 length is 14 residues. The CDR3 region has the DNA TGCGCCAGCAGCTCGAGCAGTAGCAGAGATACGCAGTATTTT. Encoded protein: CASSSSSSRDTQYF.

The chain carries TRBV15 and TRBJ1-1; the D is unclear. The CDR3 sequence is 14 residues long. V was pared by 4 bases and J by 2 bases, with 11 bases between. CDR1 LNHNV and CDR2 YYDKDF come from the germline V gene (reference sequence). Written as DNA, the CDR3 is TGTGCCACCAGCAATACCGGCACCAACACTGAAGCTTTCTTT. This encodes CATSNTGTNTEAFF.

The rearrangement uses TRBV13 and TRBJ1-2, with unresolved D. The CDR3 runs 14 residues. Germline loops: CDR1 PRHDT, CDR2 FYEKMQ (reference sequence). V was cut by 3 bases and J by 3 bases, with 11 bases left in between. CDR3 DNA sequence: TGTGCCAGCAGCTTGGGTAGTTACGACTATGGCTACACCTTC. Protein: CASSLGSYDYGYTF.

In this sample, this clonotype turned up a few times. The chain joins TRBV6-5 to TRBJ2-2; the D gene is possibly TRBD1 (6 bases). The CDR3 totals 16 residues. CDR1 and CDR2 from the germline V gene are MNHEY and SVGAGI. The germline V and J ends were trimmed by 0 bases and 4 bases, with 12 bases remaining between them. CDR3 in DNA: TGTGCCAGCAGTTACTCAGGGGGACAATTCACCGGGGAGCTGTTTTTT. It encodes CASSYSGGQFTGELFF.

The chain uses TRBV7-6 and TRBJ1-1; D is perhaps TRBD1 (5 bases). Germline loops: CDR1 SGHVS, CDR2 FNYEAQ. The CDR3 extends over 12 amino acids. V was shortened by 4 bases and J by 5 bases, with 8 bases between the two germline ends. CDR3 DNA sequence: TGTGCCAGCAGCTGGCCAGGGACTGAAGCTTTCTTT. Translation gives CASSWPGTEAFF.

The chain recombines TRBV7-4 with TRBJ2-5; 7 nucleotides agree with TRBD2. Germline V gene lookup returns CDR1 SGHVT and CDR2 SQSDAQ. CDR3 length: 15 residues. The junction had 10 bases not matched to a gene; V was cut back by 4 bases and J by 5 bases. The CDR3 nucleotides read TGTGCCAGCAGCTCCCGGGACTACCCATTCGAGACCCAGTACTTC. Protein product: CASSSRDYPFETQYF.

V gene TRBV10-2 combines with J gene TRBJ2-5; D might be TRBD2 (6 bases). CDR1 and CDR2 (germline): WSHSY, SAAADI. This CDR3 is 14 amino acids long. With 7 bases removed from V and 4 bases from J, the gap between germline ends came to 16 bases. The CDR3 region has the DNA TGCGCCAGCAACTCGGGGGTAAGGGGAGAGACCCAGTACTTC. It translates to CASNSGVRGETQYF.

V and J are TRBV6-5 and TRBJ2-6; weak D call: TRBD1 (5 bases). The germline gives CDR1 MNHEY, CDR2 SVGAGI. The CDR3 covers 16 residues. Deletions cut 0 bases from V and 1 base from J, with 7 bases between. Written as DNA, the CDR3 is TGTGCCAGCAGTTACTCAAGGGGATCTGGGGCCAACGTCCTGACTTTC. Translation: CASSYSRGSGANVLTF.

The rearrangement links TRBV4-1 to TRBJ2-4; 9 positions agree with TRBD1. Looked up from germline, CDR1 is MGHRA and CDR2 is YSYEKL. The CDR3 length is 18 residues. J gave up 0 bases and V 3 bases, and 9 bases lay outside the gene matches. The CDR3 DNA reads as TGCGCCAGCAGCCACGGCAAGGACAGGGGATTAGCCAAAAACATTCAGTACTTC. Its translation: CASSHGKDRGLAKNIQYF.

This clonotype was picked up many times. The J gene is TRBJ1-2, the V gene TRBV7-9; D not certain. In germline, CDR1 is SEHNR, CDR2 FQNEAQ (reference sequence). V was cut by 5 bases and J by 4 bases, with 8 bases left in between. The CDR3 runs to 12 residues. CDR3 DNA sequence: TGTGCCAGCAGCCCTAGGGCCTATGGCTACACCTTC. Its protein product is CASSPRAYGYTF.

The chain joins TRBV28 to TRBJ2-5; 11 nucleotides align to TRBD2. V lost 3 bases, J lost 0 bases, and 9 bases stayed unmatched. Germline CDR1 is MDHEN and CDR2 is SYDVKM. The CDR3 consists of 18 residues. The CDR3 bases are TGTGCCAGCAGTTTGACTAGCGGGGAAGCCTGGTACCAAGAGACCCAGTACTTC. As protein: CASSLTSGEAWYQETQYF.

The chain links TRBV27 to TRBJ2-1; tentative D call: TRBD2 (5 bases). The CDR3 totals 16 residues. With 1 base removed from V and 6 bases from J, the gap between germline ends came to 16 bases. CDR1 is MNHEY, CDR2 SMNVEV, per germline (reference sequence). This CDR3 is CASSLLGLAARNEQFF. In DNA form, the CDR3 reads TGTGCCAGCAGTTTATTAGGTCTAGCAGCACGCAATGAGCAGTTCTTC.

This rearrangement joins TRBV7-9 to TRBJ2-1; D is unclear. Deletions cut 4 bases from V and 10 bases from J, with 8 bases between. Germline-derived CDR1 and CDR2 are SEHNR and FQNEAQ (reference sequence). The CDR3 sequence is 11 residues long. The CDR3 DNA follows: TGTGCCAGCAGCTCGATGGGGGAGCAGTTCTTC. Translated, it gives CASSSMGEQFF.

CDR3 sequence reads: CASGGVSGTLSGGELFF. The CDR3 region has the DNA TGTGCCAGCGGGGGTGTAAGCGGGACCCTCTCCGGCGGGGAGCTGTTTTTT. The J gene is TRBJ2-2, the V gene TRBV11-2; 7 bases match TRBD2. V lost 8 bases and J lost 7; bases outside the gene matches: 19. CDR1 and CDR2 from the germline V gene are SGHAT and FQNNGV. There are 17 residues in the CDR3.

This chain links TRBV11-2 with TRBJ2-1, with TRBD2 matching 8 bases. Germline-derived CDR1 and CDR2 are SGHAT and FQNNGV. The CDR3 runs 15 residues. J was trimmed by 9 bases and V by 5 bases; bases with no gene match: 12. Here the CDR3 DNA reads TGTGCCAGCAGCATGGTAGTGGGACTAGTGTTTGAGCAGTTCTTC. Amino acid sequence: CASSMVVGLVFEQFF.

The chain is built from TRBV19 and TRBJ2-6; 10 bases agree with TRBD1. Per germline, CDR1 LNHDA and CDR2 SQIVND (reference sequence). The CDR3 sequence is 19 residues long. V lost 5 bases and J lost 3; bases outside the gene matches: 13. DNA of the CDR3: TGTGCCAGTAGTCCTCTACGCGGGACAGGGGCCGGTGGGGCCAACGTCCTGACTTTC. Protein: CASSPLRGTGAGGANVLTF. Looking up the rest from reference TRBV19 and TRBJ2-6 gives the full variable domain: DGGITQSPKYLFRKEGQNVTLSCEQNLNHDAMYWYRQDPGQGLRLIYYSQIVNDFQKGDIAEGYSVSREKKESFPLTVTSAQKNPTAFYLCASSPLRGTGAGGANVLTFGAGSRLTVL.